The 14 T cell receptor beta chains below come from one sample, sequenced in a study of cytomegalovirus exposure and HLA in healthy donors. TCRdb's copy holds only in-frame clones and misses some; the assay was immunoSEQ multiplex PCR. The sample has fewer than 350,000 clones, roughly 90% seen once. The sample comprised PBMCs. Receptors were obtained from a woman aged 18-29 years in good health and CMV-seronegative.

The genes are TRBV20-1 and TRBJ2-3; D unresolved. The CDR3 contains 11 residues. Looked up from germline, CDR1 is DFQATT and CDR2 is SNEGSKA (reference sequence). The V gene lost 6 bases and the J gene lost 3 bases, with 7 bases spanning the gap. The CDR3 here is CSARGTDTQYF. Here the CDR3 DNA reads TGCAGTGCCCGAGGAACAGATACGCAGTATTTT.

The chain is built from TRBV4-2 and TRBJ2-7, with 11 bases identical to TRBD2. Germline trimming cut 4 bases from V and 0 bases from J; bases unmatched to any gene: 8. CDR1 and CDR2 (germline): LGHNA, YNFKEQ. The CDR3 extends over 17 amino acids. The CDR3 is CASSPRGTSGYSYEQYF. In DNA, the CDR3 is TGTGCCAGCAGCCCTCGAGGGACTAGCGGCTACTCCTACGAGCAGTACTTC.

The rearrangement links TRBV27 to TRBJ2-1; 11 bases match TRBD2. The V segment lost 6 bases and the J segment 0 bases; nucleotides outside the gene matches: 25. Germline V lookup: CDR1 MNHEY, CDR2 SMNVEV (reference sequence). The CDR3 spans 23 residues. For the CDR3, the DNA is TGTGCCAGCAGCAGGGGACAGGGTCCGAGGACTAGCGGGTCCGAAAGCTCCTACAATGAGCAGTTCTTC. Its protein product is CASSRGQGPRTSGSESSYNEQFF.

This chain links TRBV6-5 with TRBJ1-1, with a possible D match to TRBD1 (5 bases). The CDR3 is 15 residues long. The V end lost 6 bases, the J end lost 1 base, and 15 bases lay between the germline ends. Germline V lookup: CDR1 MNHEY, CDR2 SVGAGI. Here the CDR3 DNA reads TGTGCCAGCAGCCGTGGACAATTACAGAACACTGAAGCTTTCTTT. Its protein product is CASSRGQLQNTEAFF.

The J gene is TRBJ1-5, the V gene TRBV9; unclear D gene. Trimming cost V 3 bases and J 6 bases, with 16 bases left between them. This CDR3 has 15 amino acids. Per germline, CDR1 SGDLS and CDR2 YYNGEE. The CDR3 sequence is CASSATPGRGQPQHF. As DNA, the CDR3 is TGTGCCAGCAGCGCCACGCCAGGCCGGGGTCAGCCCCAGCATTTT.

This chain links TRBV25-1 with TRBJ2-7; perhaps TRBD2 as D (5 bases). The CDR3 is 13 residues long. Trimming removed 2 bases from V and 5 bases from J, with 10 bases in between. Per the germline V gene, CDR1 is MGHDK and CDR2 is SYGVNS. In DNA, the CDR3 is TGTGCCAGCAGTGAAGGATTCGGGGACGAGCAGTACTTC. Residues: CASSEGFGDEQYF.

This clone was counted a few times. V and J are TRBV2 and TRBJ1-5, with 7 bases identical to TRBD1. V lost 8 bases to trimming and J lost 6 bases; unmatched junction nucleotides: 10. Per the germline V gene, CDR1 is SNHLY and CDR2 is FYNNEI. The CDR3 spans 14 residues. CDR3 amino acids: CASSTSGGPQPQHF. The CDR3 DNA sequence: TGTGCCAGCTCTACCTCAGGGGGGCCTCAGCCCCAGCATTTT.

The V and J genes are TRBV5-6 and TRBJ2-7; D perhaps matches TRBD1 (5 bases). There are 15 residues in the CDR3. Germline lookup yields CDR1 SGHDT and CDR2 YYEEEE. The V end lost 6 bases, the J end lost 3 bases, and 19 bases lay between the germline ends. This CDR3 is CASTTAGQGLYEQYF. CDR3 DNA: TGTGCCAGCACCACGGCCGGGCAGGGCCTCTACGAGCAGTACTTC.

Here the CDR3 reads CASSYSRLVYSYEQYF. CDR3 bases: TGTGCCAGCAGTTACTCGCGACTAGTTTATAGTTACGAGCAGTACTTC. This chain links TRBV6-6 with TRBJ2-7, with D maybe TRBD2 (6 bases). Germline assignment: CDR1 MNHNY and CDR2 SVGAGI (reference sequence). There are 16 residues in the CDR3. V dropped 0 bases and J dropped 4 bases, with 16 bases sitting between them.

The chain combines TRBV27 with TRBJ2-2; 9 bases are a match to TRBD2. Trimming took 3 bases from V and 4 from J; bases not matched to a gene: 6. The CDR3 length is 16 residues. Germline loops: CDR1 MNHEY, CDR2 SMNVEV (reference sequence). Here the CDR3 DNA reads TGTGCCAGCAGTTTGGCGGGAGGGCGGGTCACCGGGGAGCTGTTTTTT. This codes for CASSLAGGRVTGELFF.

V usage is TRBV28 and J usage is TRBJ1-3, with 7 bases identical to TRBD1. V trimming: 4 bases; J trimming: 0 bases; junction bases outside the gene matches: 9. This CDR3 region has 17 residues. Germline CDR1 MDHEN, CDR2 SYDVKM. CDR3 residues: CASSSIRGFASGNTIYF. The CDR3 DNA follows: TGTGCCAGCAGTTCCATCAGGGGGTTCGCCTCTGGAAACACCATATATTTT.

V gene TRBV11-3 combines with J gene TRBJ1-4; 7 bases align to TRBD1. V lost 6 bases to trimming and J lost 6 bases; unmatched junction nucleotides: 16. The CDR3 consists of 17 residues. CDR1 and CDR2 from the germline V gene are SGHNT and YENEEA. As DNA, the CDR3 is TGTGCCAGCAGTCGCGGGGTGGAGGGGGCAAAAGATGAAAAACTGTTTTTT. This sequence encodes CASSRGVEGAKDEKLFF. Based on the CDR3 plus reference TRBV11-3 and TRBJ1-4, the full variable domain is EAGVVQSPRYKIIEKKQPVAFWCNPISGHNTLYWYLQNLGQGPELLIRYENEEAVDDSQLPKDRFSAERLKGVDSTLKIQPAELGDSAVYLCASSRGVEGAKDEKLFFGSGTQLSVL.

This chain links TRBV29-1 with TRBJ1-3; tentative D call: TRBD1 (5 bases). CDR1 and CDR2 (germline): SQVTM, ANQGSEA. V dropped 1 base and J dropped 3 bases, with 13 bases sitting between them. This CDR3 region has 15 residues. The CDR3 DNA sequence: TGCAGCGTTGAAGGAATAAAAGGGGATGGAAACACCATATATTTT. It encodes CSVEGIKGDGNTIYF.

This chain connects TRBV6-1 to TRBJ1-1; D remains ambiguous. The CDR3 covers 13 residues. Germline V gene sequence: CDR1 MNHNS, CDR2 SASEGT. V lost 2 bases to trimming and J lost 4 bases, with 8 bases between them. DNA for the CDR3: TGTGCCAGCAGTGAACACGGTGGCACTGAAGCTTTCTTT. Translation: CASSEHGGTEAFF.